These 10 T cell receptor beta chains share one sample of origin, sequenced in a study of CD8 T cells in ankylosing spondylitis. Their antigens remain unidentified. Findings of the study overall: A TCR beta motif made of about 8 highly homologous variants seemed typical of ankylosing spondylitis blood.

Using its own MiXCR run on the 5' RACE reads, TCRdb lists one record per CDR3 protein. The sample carries 100,000 to 150,000 distinct CDR3 sequences, over 15% recorded once. The sequenced sample was blood, either unsorted or a sorted T cell fraction (not recorded which). Source of these receptors: a male donor with ankylosing spondylitis.

This clonotype showed up many times. The chain is built from TRBV29-1 and TRBJ2-1; D gene ambiguous. This CDR3 contains 11 residues. Germline V gives CDR1 SQVTM, CDR2 ANQGSEA. Deletions cut 1 base from V and 9 bases from J, with 7 bases between. CDR3 protein: CSVEGSGEQFF. CDR3 nucleotide sequence: TGCAGCGTTGAAGGGTCTGGTGAGCAGTTCTTC.

The chain links TRBV20-1 to TRBJ2-7, with D maybe TRBD2 (6 bases). Per germline, CDR1 DFQATT and CDR2 SNEGSKA (reference sequence). The CDR3 totals 14 residues. The V gene lost 1 base and the J gene lost 5 bases, with 15 bases spanning the gap. The CDR3 DNA is TGCAGTGCTAGAGTTGGAGGGGAGTTCAACGAGCAGTACTTC. Translation gives CSARVGGEFNEQYF.

The chain's CDR3 is CASSLVAISSYEQYF. The CDR3 bases are TGTGCCAGCAGCTTGGTAGCTATTAGCTCCTACGAGCAGTACTTC. The gene calls are TRBV11-2 and TRBJ2-7; no clear D. V dropped 3 bases and J dropped 0 bases, with 12 bases sitting between them. Germline assignment: CDR1 SGHAT and CDR2 FQNNGV. The CDR3 totals 15 residues.

There are a few counts of this clonotype. This chain links TRBV10-2 with TRBJ1-4; D gene unclear. In germline, CDR1 is WSHSY, CDR2 SAAADI. This CDR3 is built from 15 residues. V was trimmed by 0 bases and J by 5 bases, leaving 10 bases between them. The CDR3 here is CASSESIELNEKLFF. CDR3 nucleotide sequence: TGCGCCAGCAGTGAGTCGATAGAGCTCAATGAAAAACTGTTTTTT.

This clonotype turned up a few times. The V call is TRBV20-1, the J call TRBJ2-7; 9 bases are a match to TRBD1. In germline, CDR1 is DFQATT, CDR2 SNEGSKA (reference sequence). J gave up 3 bases and V 0 bases, and 9 bases lay outside the gene matches. CDR3 size: 16 residues. The CDR3 reads CSARDPGGQGLYEQYF. CDR3 coding DNA: TGCAGTGCTAGAGACCCCGGGGGACAGGGACTCTACGAGCAGTACTTC.

There are a few counts of this clonotype. V usage is TRBV14 and J usage is TRBJ2-1; D is perhaps TRBD2 (6 bases). Trimming shortened V by 4 bases and J by 9 bases, and 10 bases separated the two germline ends. CDR1 and CDR2 (germline): SGHDN, FVKESK. CDR3 length: 12 residues. CDR3 bases: TGTGCCAGCAGCCCGGGGACTCCTGAGCAGTTCTTC. Residues: CASSPGTPEQFF.

This chain connects TRBV6-2 or TRBV6-3 to TRBJ2-1; 9 positions match TRBD2. The CDR3 runs 18 residues. Unmatched junction bases numbered 13, after V lost 5 bases and J lost 2 bases. CDR1 is MNHEY, CDR2 SVGEGT, per germline. The CDR3 reads CASSLLGASGTPYNEQFF. The CDR3 nucleotides read TGTGCCAGCAGTCTACTCGGAGCTAGCGGGACTCCCTACAATGAGCAGTTCTTC.

The chain joins TRBV3-1 to TRBJ2-7; D could derive from TRBD1 or TRBD2 (5 bases each). This CDR3 comprises 16 residues. The V gene's germline CDR1 is LGHDT and CDR2 YNNKEL (reference sequence). V lost 0 bases and J lost 0, with 12 bases in between. CDR3 DNA sequence: TGTGCCAGCAGCCAAGAAGAGAGGGGCAGCTCCTACGAGCAGTACTTC. Its protein is CASSQEERGSSYEQYF.

V and J are TRBV2 and TRBJ1-2, with 7 bases that match TRBD1. With V trimmed by 6 bases and J by 4 bases, 2 bases remained unmatched. The CDR3 extends over 12 amino acids. Germline assignment: CDR1 SNHLY and CDR2 FYNNEI. CDR3 DNA: TGTGCCAGCAGGGGGACAGTCTATGGCTACACCTTC. Its protein is CASRGTVYGYTF. The full variable domain, with the rest looked up from reference TRBV2 and TRBJ1-2, is EPEVTQTPSHQVTQMGQEVILRCVPISNHLYFYWYRQILGQKVEFLVSFYNNEISEKSEIFDDQFSVERPDGSNFTLKIRSTKLEDSAMYFCASRGTVYGYTFGSGTRLTVV.

This rearrangement joins TRBV11-3 to TRBJ2-2, with 8 bases identical to TRBD1. V shed 5 bases and J 1 base; nucleotides not matched to a gene: 9. Looked up from germline, CDR1 is SGHNT and CDR2 is YENEEA. This CDR3 region has 17 residues. The CDR3 spells CASSPLRTGRNTGELFF. In DNA form, the CDR3 reads TGTGCCAGCAGCCCCCTGCGGACAGGGAGGAACACCGGGGAGCTGTTTTTT.